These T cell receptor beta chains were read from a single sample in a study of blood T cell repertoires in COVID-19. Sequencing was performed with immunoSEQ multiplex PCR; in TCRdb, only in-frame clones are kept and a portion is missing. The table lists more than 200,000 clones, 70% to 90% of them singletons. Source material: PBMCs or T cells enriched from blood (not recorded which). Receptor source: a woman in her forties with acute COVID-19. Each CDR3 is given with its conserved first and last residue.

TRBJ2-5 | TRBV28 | CASSGGRGLGETQYF
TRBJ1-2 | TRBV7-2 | CASSYKQGHGYTF
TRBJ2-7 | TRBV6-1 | CASSEPGTGIHEQYF
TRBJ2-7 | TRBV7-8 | CASSRGQARWGEQYF
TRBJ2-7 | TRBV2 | CASSVGTSSYEQYF
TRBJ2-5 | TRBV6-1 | CASSEVGLAGNQETQYF
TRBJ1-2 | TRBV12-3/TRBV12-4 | CASSSQFYGYTF
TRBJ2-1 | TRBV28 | CASTIMDRPQSPLFF
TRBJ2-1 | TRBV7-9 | CASSLLAGAINEQFF
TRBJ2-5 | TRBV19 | CASSRGGGGNQETQYF
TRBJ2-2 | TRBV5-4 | CASSTDRAASGELFF
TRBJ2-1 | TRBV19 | CASSIDSGGNEQFF
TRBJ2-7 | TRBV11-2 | CASSLGGQRITAYEQYF
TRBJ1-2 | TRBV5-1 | CASSLEGGQGYGYTF
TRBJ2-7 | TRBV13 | CASSSGQRFSYEQYF
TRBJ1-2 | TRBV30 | CAWSVGGYGYTF
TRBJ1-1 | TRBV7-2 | CASSLGGATEAFF
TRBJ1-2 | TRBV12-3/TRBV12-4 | CASSYQVYGYTF